Listed here is a single T cell receptor (beta chain). Its antigen remains unidentified. Libraries were prepared by immunoSEQ multiplex PCR; TCRdb keeps only in-frame clonotypes and omits some of them. The sample has some 2,100,000 clones; 95% are singletons. This entry belongs to a study of shared clonotypes between healthy human individuals. About the research overall: For every donor, three CD4 naive, three CD4 memory, two CD8 naive and one CD8 memory plates were used. General study findings and limits: A handful of donors had roughly 5.2% of their naive CD4 clonotypes in common.

This CDR3 spans 14 amino acids. The germline CDR1 and CDR2 sequences are MRHNA and SNTAGT. V was pared by 4 bases and J by 11 bases, with 9 bases of the junction left unmatched. The receptor was derived from a young man in good health. The J gene is TRBJ2-1, the V gene TRBV6-4, with 9 bases lining up with TRBD2. Material: naive CD4+ T cells sorted from blood. Subset in this sample: CD45RA+ positively selected. CDR3 loop: CASSGSASGNKQFF. The CDR3 DNA follows: TGTGCCAGCAGTGGATCGGCTAGCGGGAATAAGCAGTTCTTC.